Listed below are T cell receptor beta chains from one sample, sequenced in a study of CXCR3-negative and CXCR3-positive naive CD8 T cells. Using the 5' RACE reads, TCRdb records one entry per CDR3 protein without DNA. The sample has approximately 120,000 distinct CDR3 sequences; the top ten hold around 0.35%. What was sequenced was naive CXCR3+ CD8+ T cells from blood. These receptors originate from a human donor in good health. Some clones in this sample may be carry-over from other donors' samples. Each CDR3 is given with its conserved first and last residue.

v_call	cdr3_length	j_call	cdr3_aa
TRBV11-2	17	TRBJ2-1	CASSAPGLAGYDNEQFF
TRBV28	13	TRBJ1-2	CASSPRGLGGYTF
TRBV5-3	17	TRBJ2-1	CARSWGPLAGGQNEQFF
TRBV11-2	14	TRBJ2-1	CASSLLTSGAEQFF
TRBV7-8	15	TRBJ2-7	CASSPGYGSSYEQYF
TRBV19	17	TRBJ2-1	CATRGGGALATYNEQFF
TRBV29-1	12	TRBJ2-7	CSVERGTYEQYF
TRBV19	14	TRBJ2-7	CASRWTSGSYEQYF
TRBV12-3/TRBV12-4	12	TRBJ2-1	CASSPRVNEQFF
TRBV15	14	TRBJ2-7	CATSREVADYEQYF
TRBV6-2/TRBV6-3	13	TRBJ2-7	CASSWTRYYEQYF
TRBV10-3	14	TRBJ2-3	CAIRAGVIEDTQYF
TRBV29-1	19	TRBJ2-1	CSVGGLLLAGVSLNNEQFF
TRBV28	17	TRBJ2-3	CASSFLMSGEFTDTQYF
TRBV20-1	18	TRBJ1-5	CSARDPGGVKYGNQPQHF
TRBV27	15	TRBJ1-1	CASSLTPTANTEAFF
TRBV7-9	15	TRBJ2-7	CASSLLGSEEYEQYF
TRBV28	15	TRBJ2-7	CASSLGLAPSYEQYF
TRBV7-8	15	TRBJ2-1	CASSLLAGGIGEQFF
TRBV29-1	11	TRBJ2-3	CSVLRGDTQYF
TRBV5-1	16	TRBJ2-1	CASSLVGGTPYNEQFF
TRBV15	16	TRBJ2-7	CATSPEIGTGSYEQYF
TRBV12-3/TRBV12-4	15	TRBJ2-5	CASSAGTGGKETQYF
TRBV20-1	14	TRBJ2-5	CSARDVRDVETQYF
TRBV21-1	15	TRBJ2-1	CASSKYRSQGNEQFF
TRBV5-1	13	TRBJ1-2	CASSGQLNYGYTF
TRBV4-1	16	TRBJ1-5	CASSLHVQAGNQPQHF
TRBV7-9	12	TRBJ2-7	CASSLGQYEQYF
TRBV9	13	TRBJ1-3	CASTSGPGNTIYF
TRBV6-1	13	TRBJ2-2	CASTQGAGGELFF
TRBV4-2	15	TRBJ2-3	CASSQDFRGTDTQYF
TRBV14	13	TRBJ2-2	CASSIRYTGELFF
TRBV20-1	13	TRBJ2-7	CSAKDRLTYEQYF